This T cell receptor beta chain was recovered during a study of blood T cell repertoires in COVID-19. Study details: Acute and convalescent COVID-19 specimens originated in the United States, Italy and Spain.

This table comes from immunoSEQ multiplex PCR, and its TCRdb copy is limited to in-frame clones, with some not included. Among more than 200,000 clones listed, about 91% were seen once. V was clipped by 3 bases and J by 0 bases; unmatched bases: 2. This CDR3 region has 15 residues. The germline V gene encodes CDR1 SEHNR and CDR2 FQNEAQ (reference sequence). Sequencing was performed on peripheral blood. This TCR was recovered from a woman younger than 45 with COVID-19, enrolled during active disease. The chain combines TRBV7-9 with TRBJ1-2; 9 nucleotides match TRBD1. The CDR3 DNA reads TGTGCCAGCAGCTTCGGGGACAGGGCTAACTATGGCTACACCTTC. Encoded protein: CASSFGDRANYGYTF.